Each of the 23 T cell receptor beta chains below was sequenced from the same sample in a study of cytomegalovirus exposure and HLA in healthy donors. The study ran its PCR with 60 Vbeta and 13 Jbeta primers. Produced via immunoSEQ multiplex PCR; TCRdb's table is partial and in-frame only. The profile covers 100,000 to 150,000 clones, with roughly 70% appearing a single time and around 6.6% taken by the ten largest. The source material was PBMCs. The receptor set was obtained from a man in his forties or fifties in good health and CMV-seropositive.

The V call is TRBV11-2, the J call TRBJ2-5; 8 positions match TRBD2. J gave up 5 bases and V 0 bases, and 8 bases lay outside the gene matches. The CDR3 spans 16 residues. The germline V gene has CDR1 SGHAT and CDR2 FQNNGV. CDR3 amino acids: CASSLEGTRTWETQYF. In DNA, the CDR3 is TGTGCCAGCAGCTTAGAAGGGACTAGGACTTGGGAGACCCAGTACTTC.

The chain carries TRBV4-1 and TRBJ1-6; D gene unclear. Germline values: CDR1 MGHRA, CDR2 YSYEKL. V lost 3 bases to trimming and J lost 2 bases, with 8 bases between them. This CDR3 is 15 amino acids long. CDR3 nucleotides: TGCGCCAGCAGCCACCCCAACACCTATAATTCACCCCTCCACTTT. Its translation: CASSHPNTYNSPLHF.

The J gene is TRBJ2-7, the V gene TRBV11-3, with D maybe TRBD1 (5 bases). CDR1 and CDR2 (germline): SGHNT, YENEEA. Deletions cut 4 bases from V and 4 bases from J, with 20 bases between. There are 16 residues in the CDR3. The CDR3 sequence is CASSCPPTAPRYEQYF. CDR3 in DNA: TGTGCCAGCAGCTGCCCTCCGACAGCCCCTAGGTACGAGCAGTACTTC.

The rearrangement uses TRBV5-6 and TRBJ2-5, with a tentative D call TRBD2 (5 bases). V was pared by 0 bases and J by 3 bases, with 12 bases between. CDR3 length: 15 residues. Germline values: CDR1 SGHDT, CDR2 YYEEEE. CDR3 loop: CASSLVGKEEETQYF. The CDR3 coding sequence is TGTGCCAGCAGCTTGGTGGGCAAGGAGGAAGAGACCCAGTACTTC.

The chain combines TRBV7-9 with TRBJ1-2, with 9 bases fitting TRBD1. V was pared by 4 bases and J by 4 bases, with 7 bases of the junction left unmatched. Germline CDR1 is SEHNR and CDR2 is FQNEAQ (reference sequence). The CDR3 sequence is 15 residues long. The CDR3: CASSYLDRGLYGYTF. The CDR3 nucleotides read TGTGCCAGCAGCTACCTGGACAGGGGTCTCTATGGCTACACCTTC. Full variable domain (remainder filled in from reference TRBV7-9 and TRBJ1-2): DTGVSQNPRHKITKRGQNVTFRCDPISEHNRLYWYRQTLGQGPEFLTYFQNEAQLEKSRLLSDRFSAERPKGSFSTLEIQRTEQGDSAMYLCASSYLDRGLYGYTFGSGTRLTVV.

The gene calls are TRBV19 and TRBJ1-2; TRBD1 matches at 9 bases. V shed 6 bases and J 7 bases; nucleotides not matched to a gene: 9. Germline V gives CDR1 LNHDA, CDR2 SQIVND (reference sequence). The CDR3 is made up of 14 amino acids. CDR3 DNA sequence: TGTGCCAGTAGAAGACAACAGGGGGCAAGTGGCTACACCTTC. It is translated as CASRRQQGASGYTF.

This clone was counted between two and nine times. CDR3 residues: CASSLGQADNEQFF. The CDR3 region has the DNA TGTGCCAGCAGTTTGGGACAGGCCGACAATGAGCAGTTCTTC. This chain uses TRBV6-5 with TRBJ2-1; 8 bases map to TRBD1. The V segment lost 4 bases and the J segment 5 bases; nucleotides outside the gene matches: 4. There are 14 residues in the CDR3. Germline-derived CDR1 and CDR2 are MNHEY and SVGAGI.

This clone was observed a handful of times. DNA for the CDR3: TGTGCCAGCGGGAAGGGGGGGGTGGAGACCCAGTACTTC. The encoded protein is CASGKGGVETQYF. The chain has TRBV6-1 and TRBJ2-5; TRBD2 is a possible D gene (7 bases). This CDR3 is 13 amino acids long. V shed 8 bases and J shed 5 bases, with 15 bases lying between them. Germline V gene lookup returns CDR1 MNHNS and CDR2 SASEGT.

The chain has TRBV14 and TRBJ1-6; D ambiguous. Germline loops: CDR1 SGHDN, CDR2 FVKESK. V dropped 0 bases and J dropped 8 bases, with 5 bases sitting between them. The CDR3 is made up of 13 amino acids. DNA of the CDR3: TGTGCCAGCAGCCAAGAACTCTATTCACCCCTCCACTTT. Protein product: CASSQELYSPLHF.

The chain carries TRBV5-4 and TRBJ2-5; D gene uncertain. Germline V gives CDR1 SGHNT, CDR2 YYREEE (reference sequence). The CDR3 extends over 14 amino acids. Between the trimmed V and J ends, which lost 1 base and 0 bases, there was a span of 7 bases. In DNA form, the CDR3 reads TGTGCCAGCAGCTTGTCTAGGAACCAAGAGACCCAGTACTTC. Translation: CASSLSRNQETQYF.

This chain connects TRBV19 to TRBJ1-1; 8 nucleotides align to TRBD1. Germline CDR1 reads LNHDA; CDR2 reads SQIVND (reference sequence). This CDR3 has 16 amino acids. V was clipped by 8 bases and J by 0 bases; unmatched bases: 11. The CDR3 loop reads CASSRGRGPMNTEAFF. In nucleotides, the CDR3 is TGTGCCAGTTCTAGGGGCAGGGGGCCAATGAACACTGAAGCTTTCTTT.

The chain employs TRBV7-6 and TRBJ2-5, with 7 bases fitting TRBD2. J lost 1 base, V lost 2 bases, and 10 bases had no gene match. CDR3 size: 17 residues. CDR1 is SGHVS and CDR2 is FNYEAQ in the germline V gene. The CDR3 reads CASSLNRVGGIQETQYF. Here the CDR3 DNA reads TGTGCCAGCAGCTTAAATCGGGTCGGGGGGATCCAAGAGACCCAGTACTTC.

CDR3 loop: CASSPYADYGYTF. The CDR3 DNA sequence: TGTGCCAGCTCACCATACGCGGACTATGGCTACACCTTC. The chain recombines TRBV18 with TRBJ1-2; D is ambiguous. Trimming pared 2 bases from V and 3 bases from J, leaving 7 bases between. The CDR3 is made up of 13 amino acids. Germline assignment: CDR1 KGHSH and CDR2 LQKENI.

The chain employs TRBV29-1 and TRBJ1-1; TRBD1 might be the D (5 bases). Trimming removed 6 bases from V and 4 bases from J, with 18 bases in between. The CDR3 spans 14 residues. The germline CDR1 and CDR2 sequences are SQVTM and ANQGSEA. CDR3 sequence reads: CSVGQGGDFTEAFF. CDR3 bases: TGCAGCGTCGGTCAGGGAGGAGATTTCACTGAAGCTTTCTTT.

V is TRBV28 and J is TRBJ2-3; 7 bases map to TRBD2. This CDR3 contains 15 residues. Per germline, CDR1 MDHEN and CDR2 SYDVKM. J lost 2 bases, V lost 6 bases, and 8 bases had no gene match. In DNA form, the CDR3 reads TGTGCCAGCAGCACACTAGCGTTGGACACAGATACGCAGTATTTT. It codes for CASSTLALDTDTQYF.

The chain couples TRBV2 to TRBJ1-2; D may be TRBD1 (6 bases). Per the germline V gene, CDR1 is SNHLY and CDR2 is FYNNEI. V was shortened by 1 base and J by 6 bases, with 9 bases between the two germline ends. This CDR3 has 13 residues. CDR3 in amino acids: CASSEGGQDGYTF. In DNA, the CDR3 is TGTGCCAGCAGTGAAGGGGGGCAGGATGGCTACACCTTC. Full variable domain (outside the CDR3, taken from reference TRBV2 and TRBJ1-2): EPEVTQTPSHQVTQMGQEVILRCVPISNHLYFYWYRQILGQKVEFLVSFYNNEISEKSEIFDDQFSVERPDGSNFTLKIRSTKLEDSAMYFCASSEGGQDGYTFGSGTRLTVV.

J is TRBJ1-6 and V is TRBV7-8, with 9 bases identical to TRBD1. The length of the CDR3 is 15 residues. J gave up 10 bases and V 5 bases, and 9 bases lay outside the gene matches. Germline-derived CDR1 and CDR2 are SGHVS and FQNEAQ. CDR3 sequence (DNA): TGTGCCAGCAGCCGCGTGGGACAGGGAGTCTCACCCCTCCACTTT. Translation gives CASSRVGQGVSPLHF.

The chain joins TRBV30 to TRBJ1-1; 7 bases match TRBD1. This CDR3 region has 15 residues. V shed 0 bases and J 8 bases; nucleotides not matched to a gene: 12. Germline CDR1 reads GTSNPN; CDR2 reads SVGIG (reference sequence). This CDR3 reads CAWSVLPGQRPEAFF. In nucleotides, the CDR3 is TGTGCCTGGAGTGTCCTTCCGGGACAGCGTCCCGAAGCTTTCTTT.

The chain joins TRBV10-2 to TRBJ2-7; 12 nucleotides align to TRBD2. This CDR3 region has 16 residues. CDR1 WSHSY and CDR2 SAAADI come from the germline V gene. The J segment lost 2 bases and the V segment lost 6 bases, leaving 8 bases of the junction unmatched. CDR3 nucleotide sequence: TGCGCCAGCAGCGATTCTAGCGGGAGGGCTGCCTACGAGCAGTACTTC. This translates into CASSDSSGRAAYEQYF.

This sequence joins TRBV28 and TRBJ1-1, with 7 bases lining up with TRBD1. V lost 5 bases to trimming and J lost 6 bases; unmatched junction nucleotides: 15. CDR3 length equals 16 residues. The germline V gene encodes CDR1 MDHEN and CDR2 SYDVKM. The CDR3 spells CASSPPGWRGRAEAFF. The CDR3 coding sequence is TGTGCCAGCAGTCCCCCCGGTTGGAGGGGGCGGGCTGAAGCTTTCTTT.

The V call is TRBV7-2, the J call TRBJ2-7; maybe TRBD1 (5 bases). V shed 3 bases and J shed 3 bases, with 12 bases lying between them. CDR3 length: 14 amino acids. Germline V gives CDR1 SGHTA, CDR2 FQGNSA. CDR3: CASSLGLGSYEQYF. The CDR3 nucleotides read TGTGCCAGCAGCTTGGGGCTCGGAAGCTACGAGCAGTACTTC.

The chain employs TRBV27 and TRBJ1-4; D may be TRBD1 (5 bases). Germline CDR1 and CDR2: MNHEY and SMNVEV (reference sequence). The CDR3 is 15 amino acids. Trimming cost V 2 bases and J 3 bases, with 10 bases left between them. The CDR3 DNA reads TGTGCCAGCAGTTTACAAGGGGTACCTAATGAAAAACTGTTTTTT. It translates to CASSLQGVPNEKLFF.

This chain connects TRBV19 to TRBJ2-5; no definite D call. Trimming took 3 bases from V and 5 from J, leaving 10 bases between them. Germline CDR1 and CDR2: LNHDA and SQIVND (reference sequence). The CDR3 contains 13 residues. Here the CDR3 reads CASSMLEEETQYF. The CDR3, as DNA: TGTGCCAGTAGTATGCTAGAAGAGGAGACCCAGTACTTC.